The 25 T cell receptor beta chains presented below share a single source sample, sequenced in a study of CD8+ T cells in alopecia areata. As for treatment: oral pan-JAK inhibitor, 5-10 mg twice daily. Once RNA had been extracted, it was reverse transcribed into cDNA to act as the sequencing template. Generated by immunoSEQ multiplex PCR, the TCRdb table keeps only in-frame clones and is missing some. The repertoire has 200,000 or so clones, roughly 64% of them found once; the top ten carry approximately 5.1%. Here the sequenced sample was CD4+ T cells sorted from blood, taken at week 24, from a patient treated with tofacitinib. These receptors were taken from a human donor with alopecia areata.

This chain uses TRBV5-4 with TRBJ1-2; 7 bases are a match to TRBD1. Germline V lookup: CDR1 SGHNT, CDR2 YYREEE (reference sequence). Trimming cost V 3 bases and J 0 bases; bases outside gene matches: 2. The CDR3 has 14 amino acids. In nucleotides, the CDR3 is TGTGCCAGCAGCTCCGGGACAGCTAACTATGGCTACACCTTC. This gives the protein CASSSGTANYGYTF.

The rearrangement uses TRBV4-3 and TRBJ1-5; a possible D gene is TRBD1 (6 bases). V was trimmed by 0 bases and J by 2 bases, leaving 14 bases between them. The germline gives CDR1 LGHNA, CDR2 YSLEER. This CDR3 spans 17 amino acids. CDR3 nucleotides: TGCGCCAGCAGCCAAGATGTGGGGGCGCTGGGCAATCAGCCCCAGCATTTT. Translation gives CASSQDVGALGNQPQHF.

The chain couples TRBV18 to TRBJ2-7; 9 nucleotides align to TRBD1. The CDR3 spans 14 residues. Trimming at V came to 5 bases and at J to 3 bases, leaving 5 bases not matched to a gene. Per germline, CDR1 KGHSH and CDR2 LQKENI. CDR3 residues: CASSAGQGGYEQYF. CDR3 bases: TGTGCCAGCTCAGCGGGACAGGGTGGCTACGAGCAGTACTTC. Filled out from reference TRBV18 and TRBJ2-7, the complete variable domain reads NAGVMQNPRHLVRRRGQEARLRCSPMKGHSHVYWYRQLPEEGLKFMVYLQKENIIDESGMPKERFSAEFPKEGPSILRIQQVVRGDSAAYFCASSAGQGGYEQYFGPGTRLTVT.

This clone turned up a few times. CDR3 sequence: CASSFGPYGYTF. In DNA, the CDR3 is TGTGCCAGCAGTTTCGGCCCCTATGGCTACACCTTC. V usage is TRBV28 and J usage is TRBJ1-2; D gene unclear. Germline CDR1 and CDR2: MDHEN and SYDVKM. Trimming removed 3 bases at V and 4 bases at J, with 6 bases between. CDR3 length: 12 residues.

The V and J genes are TRBV7-2 and TRBJ2-5, with D unresolved. The V gene's germline CDR1 is SGHTA and CDR2 FQGNSA. The germline V and J ends were trimmed by 0 bases and 4 bases, with 6 bases remaining between them. The CDR3 extends over 13 amino acids. CDR3 sequence reads: CASSLAGRETQYF. The CDR3 DNA is TGTGCCAGCAGCTTAGCAGGGCGAGAGACCCAGTACTTC.

The rearrangement links TRBV9 to TRBJ2-7, with 9 bases aligning to TRBD1. CDR3 length equals 16 residues. CDR1 SGDLS and CDR2 YYNGEE come from the germline V gene. Germline trimming cut 0 bases from V and 2 bases from J; bases unmatched to any gene: 6. The CDR3 nucleotides are TGTGCCAGCAGCGTAGGAGGTGGGACAGGGCCCTACGAGCAGTACTTC. Translated, it gives CASSVGGGTGPYEQYF.

The rearrangement links TRBV2 to TRBJ1-4; 7 nucleotides align to TRBD1. The CDR3 consists of 14 residues. V dropped 8 bases and J dropped 6; count of bases not matched to a gene: 9. CDR1 is SNHLY and CDR2 is FYNNEI in the germline V gene. As DNA, the CDR3 is TGTGCCAGCCTCCTCGGGACAGTCGATGAAAAACTGTTTTTT. It is translated as CASLLGTVDEKLFF.

This chain links TRBV7-2 with TRBJ1-2, with 7 positions matching TRBD1. Trimming took 5 bases from V and 5 from J; bases not matched to a gene: 5. There are 13 residues in the CDR3. The germline V gene has CDR1 SGHTA and CDR2 FQGNSA. Here the CDR3 reads CASSRDSLYGYTF. The CDR3 DNA reads as TGTGCCAGCAGCCGGGACAGTCTTTATGGCTACACCTTC.

V is TRBV5-1 and J is TRBJ2-5, with D maybe TRBD2 (6 bases). Trimming removed 5 bases from V and 5 bases from J, with 13 bases in between. Germline CDR1 and CDR2: SGHRS and YFSETQ. The CDR3 length is 13 residues. This chain's CDR3 is CASRQGLSETQYF. In nucleotides, the CDR3 is TGCGCCAGCAGACAAGGACTAAGCGAGACCCAGTACTTC.

This clone was seen more than once but under ten times. J is TRBJ2-2 and V is TRBV5-4; D is possibly TRBD1 (7 bases). Germline CDR1 SGHNT, CDR2 YYREEE (reference sequence). Trimming removed 3 bases from V and 7 bases from J, with 13 bases in between. There are 14 residues in the CDR3. DNA for the CDR3: TGTGCCAGCAGCTCGACAGGGAGGCTCGGGGAGCTGTTTTTT. This translates into CASSSTGRLGELFF.

This chain joins TRBV4-3 and TRBJ2-1; a weak D match, TRBD2 (6 bases). Germline V CDR1 and CDR2: LGHNA, YSLEER. V was cut by 4 bases and J by 6 bases, with 10 bases left in between. The CDR3 loop spans 13 amino acids. CDR3 DNA: TGCGCCAGCAGCCTTTGGCGGGGCAATGAGCAGTTCTTC. Encoded protein: CASSLWRGNEQFF.

CDR3 DNA sequence: TGTGCCAGCAGCCAAGATCCGGGACTAGCTTCCAATGAGCAGTTCTTC. Translating gives CASSQDPGLASNEQFF. The chain couples TRBV4-2 to TRBJ2-1, with TRBD2 identical over 9 bases. After removal of 0 bases from V and 6 bases from J, the junction contained 6 bases not matched to a gene. Germline CDR1 and CDR2: LGHNA and YNFKEQ. The CDR3 has 16 residues.

The V call is TRBV6-1, the J call TRBJ1-2; D is ambiguous. The CDR3 runs to 14 residues. Trimming left V 1 base short and J 2 bases short, with 8 bases between. The germline gives CDR1 MNHNS, CDR2 SASEGT. The DNA of the CDR3 is TGTGCCAGCAGTGAAGACCAGACCAACTATGGCTACACCTTC. It specifies CASSEDQTNYGYTF.

The rearrangement links TRBV29-1 to TRBJ2-7; the D gene is possibly TRBD2 (6 bases). This CDR3 has 15 residues. Trimming removed 7 bases at V and 5 bases at J, with 24 bases between. Germline V gives CDR1 SQVTM, CDR2 ANQGSEA. CDR3 residues: CSAIKMVGTLNEQYF. CDR3 nucleotides: TGCAGCGCTATAAAAATGGTAGGGACTCTGAACGAGCAGTACTTC.

The V gene is TRBV21-1, the J gene TRBJ1-2. TRBV21-1 is designated a pseudogene. CDR3 size: 12 residues. CDR3: CASNGKVTGYTF. DNA for the CDR3: TGTGCCAGCAATGGGAAGGTTACCGGCTACACCTTC.

The chain links TRBV18 to TRBJ2-5; D not certain. The germline CDR1 and CDR2 sequences are KGHSH and LQKENI. V was pared by 4 bases and J by 2 bases, with 14 bases between. CDR3 length: 15 residues. The CDR3, as DNA: TGTGCCAGCTCACTTTTTTCCGACATTCAAGAGACCCAGTACTTC. This gives the protein CASSLFSDIQETQYF.

This clone appeared once. This chain joins TRBV7-3 and TRBJ2-5; D is possibly TRBD1 or TRBD2 (5 bases each). Per germline, CDR1 SGHTA and CDR2 FQGTGA. Trimming pared 2 bases from V and 5 bases from J, leaving 9 bases between. CDR3 length: 13 residues. The CDR3 DNA reads as TGTGCCAGCAGCTTAGGGGGTAGCGAGACCCAGTACTTC. It is translated as CASSLGGSETQYF.

The V and J genes are TRBV29-1 and TRBJ2-5, with 9 bases aligning to TRBD1. Germline trimming cut 6 bases from V and 4 bases from J; bases unmatched to any gene: 9. Germline V gene data show CDR1 as SQVTM and CDR2 as ANQGSEA. The CDR3 extends over 14 amino acids. CDR3 DNA sequence: TGCAGCGTCGAACGGGGACAGGGTAGAGAGACCCAGTACTTC. Residues: CSVERGQGRETQYF.

The table lists this clone with a few counts. The V and J genes are TRBV25-1 and TRBJ1-1; possible D gene TRBD1, 6 bases. V was cut by 5 bases and J by 5 bases, with 15 bases left in between. CDR3 length equals 14 residues. Germline values: CDR1 MGHDK, CDR2 SYGVNS. The CDR3 nucleotides are TGTGCCAGCAGTAGGGGACATCCGGATACTGAAGCTTTCTTT. Translated, it gives CASSRGHPDTEAFF.

This chain uses TRBV7-2 with TRBJ2-7, with 8 bases identical to TRBD2. Trimming took 5 bases from V and 5 from J; bases not matched to a gene: 17. The CDR3 has 17 amino acids. Germline V gives CDR1 SGHTA, CDR2 FQGNSA. CDR3 bases: TGTGCCAGCAGCCGCAGAGGGGCGAGCGGGGGTAGCGACGAGCAGTACTTC. Protein: CASSRRGASGGSDEQYF. The whole variable domain, filled in from reference TRBV7-2 and TRBJ2-7, reads GAGVSQSPSNKVTEKGKDVELRCDPISGHTALYWYRQSLGQGLEFLIYFQGNSAPDKSGLPSDRFSAERTGGSVSTLTIQRTQQEDSAVYLCASSRRGASGGSDEQYFGPGTRLTVT.

The chain is built from TRBV5-1 and TRBJ2-5; 8 bases are shared with TRBD1. CDR1 is SGHRS, CDR2 YFSETQ, per germline. This CDR3 is 19 amino acids long. V shed 3 bases, J shed 5 bases, and the junction held 21 bases outside the gene matches. The DNA for the CDR3 is TGCGCCAGCAGCTCCCCCGGGACAGGAAAGACTAGGGGAAGTGAGACCCAGTACTTC. Translated: CASSSPGTGKTRGSETQYF.

This chain uses TRBV27 with TRBJ1-2; D remains ambiguous. The CDR3 length is 13 residues. The V gene's germline CDR1 is MNHEY and CDR2 SMNVEV (reference sequence). The germline V and J ends were trimmed by 5 bases and 5 bases, with 12 bases remaining between them. CDR3 DNA: TGTGCCAGCAGTCTCCGGGATCTATATGGCTACACCTTC. Translated: CASSLRDLYGYTF.

The chain recombines TRBV7-2 with TRBJ2-7, with TRBD1 identical over 7 bases. The junction had 10 bases not matched to a gene; V was cut back by 6 bases and J by 5 bases. Germline V gene data show CDR1 as SGHTA and CDR2 as FQGNSA. The CDR3 is 14 residues long. The DNA of the CDR3 is TGTGCCAGCAGTTCTACAGGGGAGTGGAACGAGCAGTACTTC. Its translation is CASSSTGEWNEQYF.

The CDR3 region has the DNA TGCAGCGATCGGGGGGGATTGAACACTGAAGCTTTCTTT. This codes for CSDRGGLNTEAFF. The chain has TRBV29-1 and TRBJ1-1; possibly TRBD1 for D (5 bases). The CDR3 is made up of 13 amino acids. Trimming shortened V by 7 bases and J by 0 bases, and 12 bases separated the two germline ends. Per germline, CDR1 SQVTM and CDR2 ANQGSEA.

The chain uses TRBV4-2 and TRBJ2-5; tentative D call: TRBD1 (6 bases). Trimming took off 5 bases at V and 4 bases at J, with 14 bases between the two ends. Germline loops: CDR1 LGHNA, CDR2 YNFKEQ. The CDR3 runs to 14 residues. The CDR3 DNA follows: TGTGCCAGCAGCTTAGGGGGACGACCAGAGACCCAGTACTTC. Protein sequence: CASSLGGRPETQYF.